These 11 T cell receptor beta chains were sequenced from one sample in a study of cytomegalovirus exposure and HLA in healthy donors. Vbeta (60) and Jbeta (13) primers were used in the PCR. Sequencing was performed with immunoSEQ multiplex PCR; in TCRdb, only in-frame clones are kept and a portion is missing. The sample shows fewer than 250,000 clones, around 75% of them seen only once. The material sequenced was PBMCs. The source is a woman in her forties or fifties in good health and CMV-seronegative.

The chain recombines TRBV6-1 with TRBJ2-7; D uncertain. The CDR3 consists of 13 residues. Germline assignment: CDR1 MNHNS and CDR2 SASEGT. V was cut by 2 bases and J by 6 bases, with 11 bases left in between. The CDR3 is CASSESPGLEQYF. The CDR3 DNA is TGTGCCAGCAGTGAAAGTCCGGGTCTCGAGCAGTACTTC.

The CDR3 nucleotides read TGTGCCAGCAGCCCTCTCCCCTTAGACACCTTCTACGAGCAGTACTTC. It yields the protein CASSPLPLDTFYEQYF. The V call is TRBV9, the J call TRBJ2-7; D is unclear. In germline, CDR1 is SGDLS, CDR2 YYNGEE. V was shortened by 4 bases and J by 3 bases, with 20 bases between the two germline ends. The CDR3 contains 16 residues.

This clone is a singleton in its sample. V usage is TRBV9 and J usage is TRBJ2-1; 9 positions agree with TRBD2. After removal of 2 bases from V and 7 bases from J, the junction contained 7 bases not matched to a gene. Looked up from germline, CDR1 is SGDLS and CDR2 is YYNGEE. The CDR3 spans 15 residues. CDR3 sequence reads: CASSVTSGYDNEQFF. DNA of the CDR3: TGTGCCAGCAGCGTTACTAGCGGGTACGATAATGAGCAGTTCTTC.

This clone turned up a few times. Other DNA sequences in the sample encode the same CDR3. The chain has TRBV10-3 and TRBJ1-1; TRBD1 aligns across 8 bases. Germline assignment: CDR1 ENHRY and CDR2 SYGVKD. The CDR3 runs 15 residues. Germline trimming cut 3 bases from V and 2 bases from J; bases unmatched to any gene: 5. CDR3 in DNA: TGTGCCATCAGTGACCCGGGACAGGCTAACACTGAAGCTTTCTTT. Amino acids: CAISDPGQANTEAFF.

The V and J genes are TRBV5-1 and TRBJ2-3, with 8 bases identical to TRBD2. CDR3 length equals 16 residues. The V gene's germline CDR1 is SGHRS and CDR2 YFSETQ. The ends lost 0 bases at V and 4 bases at J; junction bases unmatched: 7. CDR3 sequence: CASSLVGTSQSDTQYF. The CDR3 DNA reads as TGCGCCAGCAGCTTGGTGGGGACTAGTCAATCAGATACGCAGTATTTT.

The rearrangement links TRBV25-1 to TRBJ1-5, with D possibly being TRBD1 (5 bases). The CDR3 is 14 residues long. The V and J ends lost 2 bases and 6 bases respectively, with 11 bases between them. Germline-derived CDR1 and CDR2 are MGHDK and SYGVNS. CDR3 sequence: CASSEPGRAQPQHF. CDR3 coding DNA: TGTGCCAGCAGTGAACCTGGCAGGGCTCAGCCCCAGCATTTT.

J is TRBJ1-1 and V is TRBV7-2; D not certain. Germline V gene data show CDR1 as SGHTA and CDR2 as FQGNSA. The CDR3 sequence is 15 residues long. V lost 2 bases to trimming and J lost 8 bases, with 18 bases between them. CDR3 protein: CASSLSRRIAKEAFF. DNA of the CDR3: TGTGCCAGCAGCTTATCGCGGCGAATCGCCAAAGAAGCTTTCTTT.

The V gene is TRBV6-1, the J gene TRBJ2-7; 7 bases map to TRBD2. The CDR3 contains 15 residues. The germline CDR1 and CDR2 sequences are MNHNS and SASEGT. V was pared by 3 bases and J by 1 base, with 6 bases of the junction left unmatched. This CDR3 is CASSEPGGRSYEQYF. The CDR3 region has the DNA TGTGCCAGCAGTGAGCCGGGGGGTCGGTCCTACGAGCAGTACTTC.

J is TRBJ1-1 and V is TRBV18, with D perhaps TRBD1 (6 bases). Germline lookup yields CDR1 KGHSH and CDR2 LQKENI. The CDR3 is made up of 17 amino acids. The V and J ends lost 3 bases and 0 bases respectively, with 17 bases between them. The CDR3 region is CASSPTGITLMNTEAFF. The CDR3 nucleotides read TGTGCCAGCTCACCGACAGGAATCACCTTAATGAACACTGAAGCTTTCTTT.

The chain couples TRBV5-1 to TRBJ1-1; 8 bases align to TRBD1. The CDR3 consists of 15 residues. Germline V gene data show CDR1 as SGHRS and CDR2 as YFSETQ. J gave up 5 bases and V 0 bases, and 6 bases lay outside the gene matches. The CDR3 DNA reads TGCGCCAGCAGCTTGGTGTCAGGGGGCACGACTGAAGCTTTCTTT. This encodes CASSLVSGGTTEAFF.

The CDR3, as DNA: TGTGCCAGCAGCCAGGGGACAGGGGCTAACACTGAAGCTTTCTTT. It yields the protein CASSQGTGANTEAFF. V usage is TRBV14 and J usage is TRBJ1-1, with 10 bases lining up with TRBD1. The CDR3 sequence is 15 residues long. Germline loops: CDR1 SGHDN, CDR2 FVKESK. With V trimmed by 3 bases and J by 2 bases, 3 bases remained unmatched.